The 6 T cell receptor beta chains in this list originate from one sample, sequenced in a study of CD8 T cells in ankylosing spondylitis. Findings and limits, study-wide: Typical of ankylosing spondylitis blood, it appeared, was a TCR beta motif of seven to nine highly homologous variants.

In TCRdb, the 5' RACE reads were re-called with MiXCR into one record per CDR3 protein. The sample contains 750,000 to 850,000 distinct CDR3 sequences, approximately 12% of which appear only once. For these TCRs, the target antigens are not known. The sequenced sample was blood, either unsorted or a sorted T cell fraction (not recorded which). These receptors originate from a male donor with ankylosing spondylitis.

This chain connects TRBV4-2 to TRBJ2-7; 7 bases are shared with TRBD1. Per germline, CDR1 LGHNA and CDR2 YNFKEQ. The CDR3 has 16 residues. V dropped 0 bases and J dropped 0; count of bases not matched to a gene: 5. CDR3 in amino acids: CASSQEGQLNSYEQYF. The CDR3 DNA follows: TGTGCCAGCAGCCAAGAGGGACAGCTGAACTCCTACGAGCAGTACTTC.

CDR3 loop: CASSLGQAFELFF. The CDR3 DNA reads TGTGCCAGCAGTCTGGGACAGGCCTTTGAACTGTTTTTT. The chain is built from TRBV12-3 or TRBV12-4 and TRBJ1-4; 8 positions agree with TRBD1. CDR3 size: 13 residues. The V gene end was trimmed by 5 bases and the J gene end by 12 bases; junction bases not matched to a gene: 8.

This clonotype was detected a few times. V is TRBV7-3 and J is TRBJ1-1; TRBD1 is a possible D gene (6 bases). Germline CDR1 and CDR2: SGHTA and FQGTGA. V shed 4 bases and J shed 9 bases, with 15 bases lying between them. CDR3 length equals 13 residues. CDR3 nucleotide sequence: TGTGCCAGCAGCTCCAAACGAGGGGGACAAGCTTTCTTT. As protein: CASSSKRGGQAFF.

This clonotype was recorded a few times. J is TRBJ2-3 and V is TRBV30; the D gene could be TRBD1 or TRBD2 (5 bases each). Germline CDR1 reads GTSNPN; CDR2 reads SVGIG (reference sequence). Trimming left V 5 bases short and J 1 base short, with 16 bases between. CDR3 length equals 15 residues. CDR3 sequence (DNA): TGTGCCTGGGTGGGACGGGGAGAGGGCACAGATACGCAGTATTTT. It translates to CAWVGRGEGTDTQYF.

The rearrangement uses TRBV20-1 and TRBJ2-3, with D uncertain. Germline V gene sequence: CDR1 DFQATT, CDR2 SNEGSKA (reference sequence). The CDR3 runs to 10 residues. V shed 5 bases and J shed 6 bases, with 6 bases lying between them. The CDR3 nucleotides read TGCAGTGCTGGATATGATACGCAGTATTTT. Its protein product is CSAGYDTQYF.

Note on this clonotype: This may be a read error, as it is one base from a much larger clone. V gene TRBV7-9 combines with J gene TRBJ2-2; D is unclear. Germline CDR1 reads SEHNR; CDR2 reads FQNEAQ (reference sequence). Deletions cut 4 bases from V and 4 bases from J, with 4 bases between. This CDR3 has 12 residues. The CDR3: CASSWITGELFF. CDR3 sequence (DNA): TGTGCCAGCAGCTGGATCACCGGGGAGCTGTTTTTT.